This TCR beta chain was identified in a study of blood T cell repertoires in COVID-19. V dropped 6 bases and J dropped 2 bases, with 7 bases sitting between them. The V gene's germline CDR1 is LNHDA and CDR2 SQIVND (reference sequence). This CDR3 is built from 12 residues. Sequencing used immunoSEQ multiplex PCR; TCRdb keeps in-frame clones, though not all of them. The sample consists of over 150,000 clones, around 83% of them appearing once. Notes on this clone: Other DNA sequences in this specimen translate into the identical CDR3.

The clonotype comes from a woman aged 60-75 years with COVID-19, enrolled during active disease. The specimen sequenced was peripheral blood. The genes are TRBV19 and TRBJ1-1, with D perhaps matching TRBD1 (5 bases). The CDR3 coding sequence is TGTGCCAGTAGAAGGGGAAACACTGAAGCTTTCTTT. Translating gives CASRRGNTEAFF.